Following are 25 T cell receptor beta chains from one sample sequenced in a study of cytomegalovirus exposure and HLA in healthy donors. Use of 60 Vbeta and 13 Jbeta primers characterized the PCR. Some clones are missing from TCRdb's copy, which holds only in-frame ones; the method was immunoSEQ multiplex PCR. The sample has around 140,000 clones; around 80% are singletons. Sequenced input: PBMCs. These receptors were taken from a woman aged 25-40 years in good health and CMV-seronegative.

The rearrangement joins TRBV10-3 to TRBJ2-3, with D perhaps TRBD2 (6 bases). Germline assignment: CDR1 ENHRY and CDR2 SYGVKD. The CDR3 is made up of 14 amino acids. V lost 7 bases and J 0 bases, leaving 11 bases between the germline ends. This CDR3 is CAIKAGTSTDTQYF. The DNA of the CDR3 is TGTGCCATCAAGGCGGGAACAAGCACAGATACGCAGTATTTT.

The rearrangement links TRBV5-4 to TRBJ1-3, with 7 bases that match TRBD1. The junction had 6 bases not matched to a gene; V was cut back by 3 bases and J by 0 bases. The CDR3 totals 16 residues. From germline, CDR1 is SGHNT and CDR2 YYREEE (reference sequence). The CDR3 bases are TGTGCCAGCAGCTCCGGACAGGCAGTCTCTGGAAACACCATATATTTT. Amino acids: CASSSGQAVSGNTIYF.

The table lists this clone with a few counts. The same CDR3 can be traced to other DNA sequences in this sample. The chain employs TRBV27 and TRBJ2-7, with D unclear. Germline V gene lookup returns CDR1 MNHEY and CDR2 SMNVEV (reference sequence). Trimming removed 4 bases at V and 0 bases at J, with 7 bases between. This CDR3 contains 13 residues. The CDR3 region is CASSSRSSYEQYF. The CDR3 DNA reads TGTGCCAGCAGTTCACGGAGCTCCTACGAGCAGTACTTC.

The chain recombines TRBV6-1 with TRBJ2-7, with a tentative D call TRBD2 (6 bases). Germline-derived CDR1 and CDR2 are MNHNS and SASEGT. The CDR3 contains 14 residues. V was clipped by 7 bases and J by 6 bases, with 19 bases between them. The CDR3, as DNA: TGTGCCAGCACCGAAAGAGGGGACTTGAGCGAGCAGTACTTC. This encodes CASTERGDLSEQYF.

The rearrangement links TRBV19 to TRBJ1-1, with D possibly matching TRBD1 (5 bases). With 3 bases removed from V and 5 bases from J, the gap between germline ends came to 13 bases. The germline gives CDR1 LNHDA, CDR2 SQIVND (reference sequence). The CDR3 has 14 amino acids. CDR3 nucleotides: TGTGCCAGTAGTATCGGGCCCCGGGGGACTGAAGCTTTCTTT. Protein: CASSIGPRGTEAFF.

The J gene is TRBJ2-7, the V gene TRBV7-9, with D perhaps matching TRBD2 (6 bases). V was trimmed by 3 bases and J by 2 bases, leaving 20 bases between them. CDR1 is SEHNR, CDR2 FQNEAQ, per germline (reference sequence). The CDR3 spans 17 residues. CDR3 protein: CASSFGERGTRTYEQYF. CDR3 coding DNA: TGTGCCAGCAGCTTTGGAGAACGTGGGACTCGAACCTACGAGCAGTACTTC.

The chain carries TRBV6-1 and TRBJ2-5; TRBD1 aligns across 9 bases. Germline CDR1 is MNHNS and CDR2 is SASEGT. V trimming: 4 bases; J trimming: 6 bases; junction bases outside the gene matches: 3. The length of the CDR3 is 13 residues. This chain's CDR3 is CASSVGTGQTQYF. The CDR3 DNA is TGTGCCAGCAGTGTCGGGACAGGGCAGACCCAGTACTTC.

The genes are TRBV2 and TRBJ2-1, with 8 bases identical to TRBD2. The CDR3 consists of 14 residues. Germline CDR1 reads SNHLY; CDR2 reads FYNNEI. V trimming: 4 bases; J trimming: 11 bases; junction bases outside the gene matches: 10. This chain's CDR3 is CASSVETSETKQFF. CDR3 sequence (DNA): TGTGCCAGCAGTGTGGAGACTAGCGAGACAAAGCAGTTCTTC.

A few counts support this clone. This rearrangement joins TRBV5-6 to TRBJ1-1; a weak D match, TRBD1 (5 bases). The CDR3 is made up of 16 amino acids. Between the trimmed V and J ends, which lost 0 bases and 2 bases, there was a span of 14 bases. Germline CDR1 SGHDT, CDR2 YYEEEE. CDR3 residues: CASSLGLRQINTEAFF. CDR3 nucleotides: TGTGCCAGCAGCTTGGGGTTGCGACAGATAAACACTGAAGCTTTCTTT.

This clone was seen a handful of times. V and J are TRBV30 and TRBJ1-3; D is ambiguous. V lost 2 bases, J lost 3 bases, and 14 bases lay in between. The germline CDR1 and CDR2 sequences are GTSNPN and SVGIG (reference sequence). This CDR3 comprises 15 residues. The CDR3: CAWSRPPGFGNTIYF. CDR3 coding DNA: TGTGCCTGGAGTCGCCCTCCGGGATTTGGAAACACCATATATTTT.

The CDR3 nucleotides are TGTGCCAGCAGCGCGGAACACCTTGGCGGCACTGAAGCTTTCTTT. It yields the protein CASSAEHLGGTEAFF. The chain recombines TRBV7-6 with TRBJ1-1; D not certain. The V gene's germline CDR1 is SGHVS and CDR2 FNYEAQ. The CDR3 runs to 15 residues. The V end lost 5 bases, the J end lost 4 bases, and 17 bases lay between the germline ends.

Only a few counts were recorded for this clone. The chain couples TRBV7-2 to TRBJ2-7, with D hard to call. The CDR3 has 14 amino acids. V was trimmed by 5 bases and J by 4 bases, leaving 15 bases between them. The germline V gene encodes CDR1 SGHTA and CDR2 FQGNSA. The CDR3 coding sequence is TGTGCCAGCAGCCTGTATTTCGGCGGATACGAGCAGTACTTC. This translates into CASSLYFGGYEQYF.

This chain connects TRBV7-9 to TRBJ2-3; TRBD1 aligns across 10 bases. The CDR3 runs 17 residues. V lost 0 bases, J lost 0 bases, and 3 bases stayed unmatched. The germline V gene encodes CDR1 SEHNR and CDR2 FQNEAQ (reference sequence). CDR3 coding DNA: TGTGCCAGCAGCTTAGCCGGGACAGGGGTTAGCACAGATACGCAGTATTTT. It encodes CASSLAGTGVSTDTQYF. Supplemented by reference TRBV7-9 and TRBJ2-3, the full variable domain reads DTGVSQNPRHKITKRGQNVTFRCDPISEHNRLYWYRQTLGQGPEFLTYFQNEAQLEKSRLLSDRFSAERPKGSFSTLEIQRTEQGDSAMYLCASSLAGTGVSTDTQYFGPGTRLTVL.

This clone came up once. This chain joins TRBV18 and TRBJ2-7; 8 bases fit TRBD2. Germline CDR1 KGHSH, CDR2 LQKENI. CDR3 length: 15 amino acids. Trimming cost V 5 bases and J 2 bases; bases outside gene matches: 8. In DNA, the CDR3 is TGTGCCAGCTCATCCGGGACTAGAGAAGCCTACGAGCAGTACTTC. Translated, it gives CASSSGTREAYEQYF. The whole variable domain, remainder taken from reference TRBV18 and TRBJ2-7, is NAGVMQNPRHLVRRRGQEARLRCSPMKGHSHVYWYRQLPEEGLKFMVYLQKENIIDESGMPKERFSAEFPKEGPSILRIQQVVRGDSAAYFCASSSGTREAYEQYFGPGTRLTVT.

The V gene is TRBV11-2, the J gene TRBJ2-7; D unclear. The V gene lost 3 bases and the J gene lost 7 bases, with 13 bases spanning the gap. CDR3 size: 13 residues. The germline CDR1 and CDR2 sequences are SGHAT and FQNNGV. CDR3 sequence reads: CASSFLSLREQYF. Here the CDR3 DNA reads TGTGCCAGCAGCTTTTTATCCCTTCGGGAGCAGTACTTC.

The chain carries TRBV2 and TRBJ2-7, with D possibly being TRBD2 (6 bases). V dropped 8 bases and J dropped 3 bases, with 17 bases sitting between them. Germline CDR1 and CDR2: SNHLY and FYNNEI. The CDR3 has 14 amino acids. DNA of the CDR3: TGTGCCAGCTTGGTAGCGGATCTGGACTACGAGCAGTACTTC. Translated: CASLVADLDYEQYF.

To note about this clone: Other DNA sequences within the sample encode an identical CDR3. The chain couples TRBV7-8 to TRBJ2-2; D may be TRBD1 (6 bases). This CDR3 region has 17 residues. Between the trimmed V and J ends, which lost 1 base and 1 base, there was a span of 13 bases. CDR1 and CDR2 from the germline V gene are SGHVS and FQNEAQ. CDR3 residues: CASSLEWGLRNTGELFF. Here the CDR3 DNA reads TGTGCCAGCAGCTTAGAATGGGGGCTTAGGAACACCGGGGAGCTGTTTTTT.

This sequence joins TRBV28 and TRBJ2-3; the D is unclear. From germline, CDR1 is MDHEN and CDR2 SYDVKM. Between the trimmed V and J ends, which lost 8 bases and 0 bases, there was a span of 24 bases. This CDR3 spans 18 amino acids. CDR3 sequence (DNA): TGTGCCAGCGAACTTCCTCCTAGTAAGGTTGGGAGCACAGATACGCAGTATTTT. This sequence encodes CASELPPSKVGSTDTQYF. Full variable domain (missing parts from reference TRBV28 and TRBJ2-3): DVKVTQSSRYLVKRTGEKVFLECVQDMDHENMFWYRQDPGLGLRLIYFSYDVKMKEKGDIPEGYSVSREKKERFSLILESASTNQTSMYLCASELPPSKVGSTDTQYFGPGTRLTVL.

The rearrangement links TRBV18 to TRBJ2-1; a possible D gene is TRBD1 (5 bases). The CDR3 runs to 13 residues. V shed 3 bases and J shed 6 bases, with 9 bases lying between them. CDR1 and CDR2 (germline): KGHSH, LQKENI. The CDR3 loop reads CASSPRQGNEQFF. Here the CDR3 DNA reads TGTGCCAGCTCACCTAGGCAGGGCAATGAGCAGTTCTTC.

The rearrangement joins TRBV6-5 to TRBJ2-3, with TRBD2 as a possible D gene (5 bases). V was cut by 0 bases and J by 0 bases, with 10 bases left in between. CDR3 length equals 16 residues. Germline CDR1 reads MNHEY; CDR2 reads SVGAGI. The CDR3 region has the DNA TGTGCCAGCAGTTACTCTCTAGCCGCGAGCACAGATACGCAGTATTTT. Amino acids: CASSYSLAASTDTQYF.

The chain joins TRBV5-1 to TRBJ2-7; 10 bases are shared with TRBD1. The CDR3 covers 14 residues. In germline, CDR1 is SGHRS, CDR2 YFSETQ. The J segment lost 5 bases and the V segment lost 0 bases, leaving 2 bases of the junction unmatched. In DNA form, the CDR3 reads TGCGCCAGCAGCTTGGGACAGGGGGCTGACGAGCAGTACTTC. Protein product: CASSLGQGADEQYF.

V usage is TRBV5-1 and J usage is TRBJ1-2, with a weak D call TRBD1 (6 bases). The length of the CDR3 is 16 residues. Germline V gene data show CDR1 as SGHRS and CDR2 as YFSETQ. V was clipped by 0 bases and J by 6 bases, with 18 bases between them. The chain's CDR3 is CASSLDRTDRSHGYTF. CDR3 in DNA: TGCGCCAGCAGCTTGGATAGGACCGACAGGTCGCATGGCTACACCTTC.

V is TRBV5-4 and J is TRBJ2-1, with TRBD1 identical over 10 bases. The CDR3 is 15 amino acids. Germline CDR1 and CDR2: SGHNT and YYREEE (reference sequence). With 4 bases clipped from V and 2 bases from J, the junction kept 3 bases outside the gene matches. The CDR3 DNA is TGTGCCAGCAGCCTTGACAGGGGGCCCTACAATGAGCAGTTCTTC. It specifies CASSLDRGPYNEQFF.

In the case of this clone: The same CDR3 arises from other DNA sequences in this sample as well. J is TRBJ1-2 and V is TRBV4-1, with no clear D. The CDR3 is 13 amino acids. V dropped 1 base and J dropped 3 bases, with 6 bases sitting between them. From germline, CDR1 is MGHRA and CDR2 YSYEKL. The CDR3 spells CASSQGQDYGYTF. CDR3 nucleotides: TGCGCCAGCAGCCAAGGACAAGACTATGGCTACACCTTC.

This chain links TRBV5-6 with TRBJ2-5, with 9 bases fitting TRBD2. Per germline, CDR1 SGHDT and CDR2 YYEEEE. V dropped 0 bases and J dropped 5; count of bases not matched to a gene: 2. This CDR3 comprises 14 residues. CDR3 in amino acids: CASSLAAGGETQYF. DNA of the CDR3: TGTGCCAGCAGCTTGGCCGCGGGAGGGGAGACCCAGTACTTC.